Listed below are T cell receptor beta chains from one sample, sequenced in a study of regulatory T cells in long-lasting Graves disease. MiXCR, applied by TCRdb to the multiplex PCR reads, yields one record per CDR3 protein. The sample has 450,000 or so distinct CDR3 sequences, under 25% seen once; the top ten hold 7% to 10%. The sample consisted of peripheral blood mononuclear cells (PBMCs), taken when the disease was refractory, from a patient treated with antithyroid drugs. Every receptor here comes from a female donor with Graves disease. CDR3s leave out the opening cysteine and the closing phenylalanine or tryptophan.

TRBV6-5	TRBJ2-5	ASSYGTSGSGETQY
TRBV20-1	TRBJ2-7	SARFPSGISYEQY
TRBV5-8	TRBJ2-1	ASSLGASDSYNEQF
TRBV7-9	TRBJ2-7	ASSLAGTSGPLREQY
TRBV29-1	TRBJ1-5	SVGGNNQPQH
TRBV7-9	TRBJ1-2	ASTIGWGTNYGYT
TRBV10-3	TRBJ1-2	AISESIVRDPSYT
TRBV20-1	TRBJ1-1	SASRGGSTEAF
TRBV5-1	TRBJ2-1	ASYSPGRAEQF
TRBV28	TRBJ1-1	ASSPRWENTEAF
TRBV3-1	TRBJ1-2	ASSQGGVQSYGYT
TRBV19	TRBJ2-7	ASRTGGYGTYEQY
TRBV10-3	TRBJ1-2	AISSGGRNYGYT
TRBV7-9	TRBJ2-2	ASSLDREWDTGELF
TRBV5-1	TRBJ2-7	ASSPGAGVVSYEQY
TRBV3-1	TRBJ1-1	ASSQGGWGTEAF
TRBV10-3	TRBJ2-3	AISAGAGVADTQY
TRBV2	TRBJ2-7	ASSAGDYPPRLAYEQY
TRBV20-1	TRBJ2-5	SASPLAGGGYQETQY
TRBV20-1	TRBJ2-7	SARSSGELAGAGEQY
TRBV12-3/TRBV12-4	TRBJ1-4	ASRTGTGDEKLF
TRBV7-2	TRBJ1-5	ASSLDLGFQPQH
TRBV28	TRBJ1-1	ASRYIMNTEAF
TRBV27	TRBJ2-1	AISKSGMVSNEQF